This T cell receptor beta chain was sequenced during a study of CD8 T cells in ankylosing spondylitis (dated by TCRdb to the late 2010s). Background on the whole study: T cell receptor beta repertoires were profiled in healthy donors and ankylosing spondylitis patients so that disease-linked TCR variants could be found. In total, the full study cohort was made up of approximately 99 healthy donors and 25 to 30 ankylosing spondylitis patients. Samples of peripheral blood were taken, and for ankylosing spondylitis patients, synovial fluid was collected as well. Beyond this particular receptor, the publication reports: Some motif variants were previously reported in synovial fluid and blood of reactive arthritis patients, suggesting common disease-initiation mechanisms. The disease-linked clones had a CD8+ phenotype and were found at relatively low frequencies in peripheral blood. The disease-linked clones were reported as significantly enriched in matched synovial fluid samples from ankylosing spondylitis patients. Blood from ankylosing spondylitis patients appeared to be characterized by a TCR beta motif composed of eight or nine highly homologous amino acid variants.

This clonotype was found many times. Its antigen is still unknown. No much larger clone is present one base from it, and per-base qualities are unavailable. The instrument given in TCRdb is Illumina HiSeq 2500. TCR beta libraries were prepared by quantitative 5'-RACE with molecular barcodes. In the paper's pipeline: A new computational method based on a probabilistic model of VDJ rearrangement was used to identify disease-linked TCR variants. Starting from the raw public reads, TCRdb applied fastp trimming at Q25, assembled clones with MiXCR and retained in-frame beta chains. Rows with a matching CDR3 protein are joined into one entry that keeps the most common DNA and genes. V and J calls and clone size were set by TCRdb, not the authors. The sample profile shows 240,000 or so distinct CDR3 sequences; about 10% of them were found once. The top ten clones comprise under 7% of the sample. Counted from cysteine to phenylalanine, this CDR3 has 15 amino acids. This entry keeps only the CDR3 DNA: 45 bases, framed from base 1. V gives up 0 bases and J gives up 2 bases, and the segment between their germline ends measures 11 bases. The germline V gene provides CDR1 SQVTM and CDR2 ANQGSEA.

Sequencing used blood, either unsorted or a sorted T cell fraction (not recorded which). Recombination joined TRBV29-1 with TRBJ2-1; the D gene remains uncertain. The source of this sequence is a male donor with ankylosing spondylitis or in good health (not recorded which). CDR3 reads: CSVEDGAYTYNEQFF. At the DNA level, the sequence is TGCAGCGTTGAAGATGGTGCTTATACCTACAATGAGCAGTTCTTC.